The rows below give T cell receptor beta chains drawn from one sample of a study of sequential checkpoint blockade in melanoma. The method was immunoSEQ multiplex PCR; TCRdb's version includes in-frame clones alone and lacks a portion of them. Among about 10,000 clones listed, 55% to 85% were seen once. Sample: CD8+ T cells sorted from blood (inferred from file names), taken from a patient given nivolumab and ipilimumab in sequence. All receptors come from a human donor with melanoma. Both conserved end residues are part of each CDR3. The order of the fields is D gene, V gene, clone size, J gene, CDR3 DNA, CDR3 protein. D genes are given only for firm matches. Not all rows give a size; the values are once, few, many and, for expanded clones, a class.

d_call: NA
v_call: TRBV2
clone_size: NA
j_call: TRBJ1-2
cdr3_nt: TGTGCCAACCCAGGGGTTAGCTATGGCTACACCTTC
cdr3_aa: CANPGVSYGYTF

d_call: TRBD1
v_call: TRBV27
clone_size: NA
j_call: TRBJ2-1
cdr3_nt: TGTGCCAGCAGTTTAGGGACAGGGGGGAATGAGCAGTTCTTC
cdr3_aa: CASSLGTGGNEQFF

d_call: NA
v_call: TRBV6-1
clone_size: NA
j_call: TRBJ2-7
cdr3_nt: TGTGCCAGCAGTGAAGGGCAGGCCCCCTACGAGCAGTACTTC
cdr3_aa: CASSEGQAPYEQYF

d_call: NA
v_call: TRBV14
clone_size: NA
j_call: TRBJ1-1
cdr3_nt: TGTGCCAGCAGCCAAGATCTATACAGGAACACTGAAGCTTTCTTT
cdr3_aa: CASSQDLYRNTEAFF

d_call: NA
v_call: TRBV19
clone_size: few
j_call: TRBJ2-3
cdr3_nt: TGTGCCAGTAAGGACCCTGCACAGGGGCAGTATTTT
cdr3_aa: CASKDPAQGQYF

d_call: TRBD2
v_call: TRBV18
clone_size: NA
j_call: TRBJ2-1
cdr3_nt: TGTGCCAGCTCACTCTATAGCGGGAGCGGGGACAATGAGCAGTTCTTC
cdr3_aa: CASSLYSGSGDNEQFF

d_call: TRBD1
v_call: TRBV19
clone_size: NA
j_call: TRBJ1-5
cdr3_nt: TGTGCCAGTAGTGTTGGACAGGGGAAGCATCAGCCCCAGCATTTT
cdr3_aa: CASSVGQGKHQPQHF

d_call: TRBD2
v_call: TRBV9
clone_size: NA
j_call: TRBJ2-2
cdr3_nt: TGTGCCAGCAGTCTCAGCGGGGCAAACACCGGGGAGCTGTTTTTT
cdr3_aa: CASSLSGANTGELFF

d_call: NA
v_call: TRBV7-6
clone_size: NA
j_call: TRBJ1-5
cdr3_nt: TGTGCCAGCAGCCAGGGCCCCAATCAGCCCCAGCATTTT
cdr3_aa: CASSQGPNQPQHF

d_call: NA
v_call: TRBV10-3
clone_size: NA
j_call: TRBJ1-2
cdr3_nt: TGTGCCATCAGTGAGTCGTCAGGGTATGGCTACACCTTC
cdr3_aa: CAISESSGYGYTF

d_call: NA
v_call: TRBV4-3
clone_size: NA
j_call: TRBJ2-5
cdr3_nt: TGCGCCAGCAGCCAAGAAGGGCCGGCGGGAGAGACCCAGTACTTC
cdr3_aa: CASSQEGPAGETQYF

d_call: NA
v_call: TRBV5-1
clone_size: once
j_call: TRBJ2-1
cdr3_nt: TGCGCCAGCAGCTTGGCCCTCGGGATCGCCTACAATGAGCAGTTCTTC
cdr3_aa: CASSLALGIAYNEQFF

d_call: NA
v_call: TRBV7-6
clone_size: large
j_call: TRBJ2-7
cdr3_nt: TGTGCCAGCAGCCCAGGTCACGAGCAGTACTTC
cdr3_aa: CASSPGHEQYF

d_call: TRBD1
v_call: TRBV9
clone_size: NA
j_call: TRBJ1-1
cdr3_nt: TGTGCCAGCAGCGTAGCGGGGACAGGGCCGATGAACACTGAAGCTTTCTTT
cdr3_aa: CASSVAGTGPMNTEAFF

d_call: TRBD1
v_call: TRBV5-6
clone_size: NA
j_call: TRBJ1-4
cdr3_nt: TGTGCCAGCAGCTCTGGGACAGGAAGCCTACTGTTTTTT
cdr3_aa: CASSSGTGSLLFF

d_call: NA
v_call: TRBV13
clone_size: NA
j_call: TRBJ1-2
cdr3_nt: TGTGCCAGCAGCTTAGGGTCCCCCCGGGACTATGGCTACACCTTC
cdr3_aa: CASSLGSPRDYGYTF

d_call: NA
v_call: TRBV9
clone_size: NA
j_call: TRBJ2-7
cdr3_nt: TGTGCCAGCAGCACCCGGACAGGGAGGGACGAGCAGTACTTC
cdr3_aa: CASSTRTGRDEQYF

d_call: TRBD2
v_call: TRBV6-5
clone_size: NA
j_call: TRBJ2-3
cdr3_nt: TGTGCCAGCAGTTACTCCCTAGCGGGGAGCACAGATACGCAGTATTTT
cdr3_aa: CASSYSLAGSTDTQYF

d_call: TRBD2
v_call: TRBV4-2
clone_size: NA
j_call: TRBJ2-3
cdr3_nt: TGTGCCAGCAGCCAAGAGGGGGAAGCGGGGGGCCCCACAGATACGCAGTATTTT
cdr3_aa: CASSQEGEAGGPTDTQYF

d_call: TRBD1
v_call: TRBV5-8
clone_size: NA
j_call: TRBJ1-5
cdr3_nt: TGTGCCAGCAGCTCCTGGGACAGGGGATTCAATCAGCCCCAGCATTTT
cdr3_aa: CASSSWDRGFNQPQHF

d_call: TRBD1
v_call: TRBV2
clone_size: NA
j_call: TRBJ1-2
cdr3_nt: TGTGCCAGCAAAAACCCCGGGGACAGCTTTGATGGCTACACCTTC
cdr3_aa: CASKNPGDSFDGYTF

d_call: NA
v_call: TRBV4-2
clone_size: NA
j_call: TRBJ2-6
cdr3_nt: TGTGCCAGCAGCCAAGGAAGGCAGGGGTGGGTCCTGACTTTC
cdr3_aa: CASSQGRQGWVLTF

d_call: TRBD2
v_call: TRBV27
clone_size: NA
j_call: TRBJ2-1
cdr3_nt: TGTGCCAGCAGTTTATCGACTAGCGGGGGTTATGAGCAGTTCTTC
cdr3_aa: CASSLSTSGGYEQFF

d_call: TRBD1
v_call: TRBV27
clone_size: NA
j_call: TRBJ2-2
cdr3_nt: TGTGCCAGCCAGGACAGGGGGCGTATCGGGGAGCTGTTTTTT
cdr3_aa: CASQDRGRIGELFF

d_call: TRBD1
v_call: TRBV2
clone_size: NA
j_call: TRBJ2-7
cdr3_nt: TGTGCCAGCGAGCCCGGGACAGGGAATCACGAGCAGTACTTC
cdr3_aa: CASEPGTGNHEQYF

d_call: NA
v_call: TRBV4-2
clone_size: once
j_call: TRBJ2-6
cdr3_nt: TGTGCCAGCAGCCAAAACCCGGACAGCTCTGGGGCCAACGTCCTGACTTTC
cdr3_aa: CASSQNPDSSGANVLTF

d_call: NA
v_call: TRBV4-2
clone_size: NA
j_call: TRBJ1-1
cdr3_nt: TGTGCCAGCAGCCAAGAGGTGAGATATCTGAACACTGAAGCTTTCTTT
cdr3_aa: CASSQEVRYLNTEAFF

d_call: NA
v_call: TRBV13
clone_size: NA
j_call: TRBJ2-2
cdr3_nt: TGTGCCAGCAGCGTACAGGGCGAGAACACCGGGGAGCTGTTTTTT
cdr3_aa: CASSVQGENTGELFF

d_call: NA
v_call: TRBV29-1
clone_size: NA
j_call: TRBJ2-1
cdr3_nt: TGCAGCGTTGAAGGGTACACCCAAAGCTCCTACAATGAGCAGTTCTTC
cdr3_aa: CSVEGYTQSSYNEQFF

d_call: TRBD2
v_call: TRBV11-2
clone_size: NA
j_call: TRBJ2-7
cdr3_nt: TGTGCCAGCAGCTTAGCGCTAGCGGGGGAATACTACGAGCAGTACTTC
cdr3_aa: CASSLALAGEYYEQYF

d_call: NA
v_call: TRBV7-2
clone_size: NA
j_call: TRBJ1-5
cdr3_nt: TGTGCCAGCAGCTCAGACGGGGAAAGGCAGCCCCAGCATTTT
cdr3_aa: CASSSDGERQPQHF

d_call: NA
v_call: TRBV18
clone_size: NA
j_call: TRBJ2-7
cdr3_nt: TGTGCCAGCTCACTGGGACACTACTACGAGCAGTACTTC
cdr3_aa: CASSLGHYYEQYF

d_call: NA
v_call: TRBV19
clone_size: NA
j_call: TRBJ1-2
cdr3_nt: TGTGCCAGTAGGGGGGGGAGGGCAAACTGCACCTTC
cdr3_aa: CASRGGRANCTF

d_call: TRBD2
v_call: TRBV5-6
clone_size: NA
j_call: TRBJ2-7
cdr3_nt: TGTGCCAGCAGCTTGGAGGGACTACCCTACGAGCAGTACTTC
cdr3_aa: CASSLEGLPYEQYF

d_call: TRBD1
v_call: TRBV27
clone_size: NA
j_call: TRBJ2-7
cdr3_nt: TGTGCCAGCAGCCCGACAGGACAGGGCCCCTACGAGCAGTACTTC
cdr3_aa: CASSPTGQGPYEQYF

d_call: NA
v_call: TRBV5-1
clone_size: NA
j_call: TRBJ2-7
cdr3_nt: TGCGCCAGCAGCTTGGCGGGCGAGCAGTACTTC
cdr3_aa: CASSLAGEQYF

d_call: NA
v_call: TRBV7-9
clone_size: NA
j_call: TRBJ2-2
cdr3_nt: TGTGCCAGCACGGGACTCCCTAAGGGGGAGCTGTTTTTT
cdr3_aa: CASTGLPKGELFF

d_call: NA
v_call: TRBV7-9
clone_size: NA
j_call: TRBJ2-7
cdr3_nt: TGTGCCAGCAGCTCGACTACCACTAGAAACGAGCAGTACTTC
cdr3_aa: CASSSTTTRNEQYF

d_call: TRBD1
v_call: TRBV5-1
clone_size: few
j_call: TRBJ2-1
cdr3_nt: TGCGCCAGCAGCTTTGACAGGGGTTACAATGAGCAGTTCTTC
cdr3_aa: CASSFDRGYNEQFF

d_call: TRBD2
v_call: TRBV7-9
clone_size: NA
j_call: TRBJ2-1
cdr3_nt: TGCGCCAGCAGCCAAGGGGTAGCGGGAGAGTACAATGAGCAGTTCTTC
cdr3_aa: CASSQGVAGEYNEQFF

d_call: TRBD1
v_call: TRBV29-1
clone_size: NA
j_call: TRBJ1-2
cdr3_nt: TGCAGCGTTGACGGGACAGGGACTATGGACTACACCTTC
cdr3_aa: CSVDGTGTMDYTF

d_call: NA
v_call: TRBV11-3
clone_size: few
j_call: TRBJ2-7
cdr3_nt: TGTGCCAGCAGCTCCCTACGCGGGCTCTCCTACGAGCAGTACTTC
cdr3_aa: CASSSLRGLSYEQYF

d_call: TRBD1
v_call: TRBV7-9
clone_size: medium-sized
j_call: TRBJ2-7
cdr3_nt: TGTGCCAGCAGCCTATTCCCGGGGGACAGGTCCACCTACGAGCAGTACTTC
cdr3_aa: CASSLFPGDRSTYEQYF

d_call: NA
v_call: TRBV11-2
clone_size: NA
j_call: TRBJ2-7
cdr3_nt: TGTGCCAGCAGCTTAGAGCTAAAACCTACCTACGAGCAGTACTTC
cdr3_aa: CASSLELKPTYEQYF

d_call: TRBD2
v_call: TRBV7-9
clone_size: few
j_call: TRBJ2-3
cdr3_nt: TGTGCCAGCAGCGCTACTAGCGGACCTAGCACAGATACGCAGTATTTT
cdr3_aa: CASSATSGPSTDTQYF

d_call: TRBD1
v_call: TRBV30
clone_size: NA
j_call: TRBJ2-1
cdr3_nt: TGTGCCTGGCAGCTTACCGGGACAGGGGGCAATGAGCAGTTCTTC
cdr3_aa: CAWQLTGTGGNEQFF

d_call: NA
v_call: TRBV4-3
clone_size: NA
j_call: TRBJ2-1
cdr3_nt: TGCGCCAGCAGCCAAGAAAGGCTAGGATACGAGCAGTTCTTC
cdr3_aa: CASSQERLGYEQFF

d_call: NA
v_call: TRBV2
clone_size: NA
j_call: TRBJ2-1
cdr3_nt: TGTGCCAGCACTTCGACTAGACATGAGCAGTTCTTC
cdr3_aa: CASTSTRHEQFF

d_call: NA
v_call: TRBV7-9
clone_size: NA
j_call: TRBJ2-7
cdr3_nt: TGTGCCAGCAGCTTAGTCGCTAGCGAATCCCTCGAGCAGTACTTC
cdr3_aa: CASSLVASESLEQYF

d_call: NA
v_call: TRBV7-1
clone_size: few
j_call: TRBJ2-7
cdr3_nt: TGTGCCAGCAGCTTATTACCAGGGGCCTACGAGCAGTACTTC
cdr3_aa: CASSLLPGAYEQYF

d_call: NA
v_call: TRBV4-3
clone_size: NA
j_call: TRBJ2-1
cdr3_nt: TGCGCCAGCAGCCGCGGGCTTGGAGGGAATCAGGAGCAGTTCTTC
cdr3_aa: CASSRGLGGNQEQFF